One sample yielded the 25 T cell receptor beta chains listed below, sequenced in a study of identical twins (dated by TCRdb to the mid-2010s). The library was made by 5' RACE. Sequencing instrument: Illumina HiSeq 2000. The raw public data were reprocessed by TCRdb itself: fastp quality trimming at Q25, MiXCR clonotype calling, in-frame beta chains only. A single entry per CDR3 protein holds the most common genes and DNA from its merged rows. The sample includes 350,000 to 600,000 distinct CDR3 sequences, with 13% to 15% observed a single time. About 0.53% of the sample rests with the top ten. These data were also filed under a second study, of yellow fever vaccine responses in identical twins.

Sequencing input: CD4+ T cells sorted from blood. The receptors stem from a woman aged 18-29 years in good health.

There are a few counts of this clonotype. The chain combines TRBV6-2 or TRBV6-3 with TRBJ2-7; no clear D. The V end lost 6 bases, the J end lost 0 bases, and 15 bases lay between the germline ends. This CDR3 has 15 amino acids. Germline V lookup: CDR1 MNHEY, CDR2 SVGEGT. The CDR3 coding sequence is TGTGCCAGCAGCGGCAGGCCCCCGTCCTCCTACGAGCAGTACTTC. Translation: CASSGRPPSSYEQYF.

J is TRBJ1-6 and V is TRBV5-1; D unresolved. Trimming stripped 1 base from V and 8 bases from J, with 13 bases between. The CDR3 contains 15 residues. Looked up from germline, CDR1 is SGHRS and CDR2 is YFSETQ. The DNA for the CDR3 is TGCGCCAGCAGCTTGAACACCCTCGTGGATTCACCCCTCCACTTT. This translates into CASSLNTLVDSPLHF.

The chain couples TRBV2 to TRBJ2-1; tentative D call: TRBD2 (5 bases). The V gene lost 1 base and the J gene lost 5 bases, with 12 bases spanning the gap. The CDR3 length is 15 residues. CDR1 SNHLY and CDR2 FYNNEI come from the germline V gene. The CDR3 loop reads CASSEEARRNNEQFF. In DNA, the CDR3 is TGTGCCAGCAGTGAAGAGGCCCGGAGGAACAATGAGCAGTTCTTC. Combining the CDR3 with reference TRBV2 and TRBJ2-1 gives the whole variable domain EPEVTQTPSHQVTQMGQEVILRCVPISNHLYFYWYRQILGQKVEFLVSFYNNEISEKSEIFDDQFSVERPDGSNFTLKIRSTKLEDSAMYFCASSEEARRNNEQFFGPGTRLTVL.

The table lists this clonotype with a few counts. DNA of the CDR3: TGCGCCAGCAGCTTGATGGCTAGCGGGGGACTCGAGCAGTACTTC. Encoded protein: CASSLMASGGLEQYF. This chain joins TRBV5-1 and TRBJ2-7, with 10 bases aligning to TRBD2. The CDR3 loop spans 15 amino acids. J gave up 6 bases and V 1 base, and 7 bases lay outside the gene matches. Per the germline V gene, CDR1 is SGHRS and CDR2 is YFSETQ.

V usage is TRBV7-9 and J usage is TRBJ2-7, with TRBD2 identical over 12 bases. Germline CDR1 reads SEHNR; CDR2 reads FQNEAQ (reference sequence). J gave up 6 bases and V 3 bases, and 9 bases lay outside the gene matches. The CDR3 consists of 16 residues. The CDR3 sequence: CASSLGTSGRSSEQYF. Written as DNA, the CDR3 is TGTGCCAGCAGCTTGGGTACTAGCGGGAGGAGTAGCGAGCAGTACTTC.

V and J are TRBV29-1 and TRBJ2-1; 9 bases are shared with TRBD2. V shed 1 base, J shed 7 bases, and the junction held 11 bases outside the gene matches. The CDR3 runs 16 residues. The germline V gene encodes CDR1 SQVTM and CDR2 ANQGSEA. The CDR3 here is CSVEGGSGSQGNEQFF. CDR3 coding DNA: TGCAGCGTTGAAGGGGGTAGCGGGAGCCAGGGGAATGAGCAGTTCTTC.

This chain connects TRBV7-2 to TRBJ1-6; no definite D call. Trimming shortened V by 5 bases and J by 10 bases, and 12 bases separated the two germline ends. CDR1 SGHTA and CDR2 FQGNSA come from the germline V gene. The CDR3 spans 13 residues. Here the CDR3 reads CASSRPKPSPLHF. As DNA, the CDR3 is TGTGCCAGCAGCAGACCTAAGCCCTCACCCCTCCACTTT. The full variable domain, completed using reference TRBV7-2 and TRBJ1-6, is GAGVSQSPSNKVTEKGKDVELRCDPISGHTALYWYRQSLGQGLEFLIYFQGNSAPDKSGLPSDRFSAERTGGSVSTLTIQRTQQEDSAVYLCASSRPKPSPLHFGNGTRLTVT.

The rearrangement joins TRBV28 to TRBJ1-2, with D perhaps TRBD1 (5 bases). The V gene lost 8 bases and the J gene lost 6 bases, with 19 bases spanning the gap. This CDR3 is 14 amino acids long. From germline, CDR1 is MDHEN and CDR2 SYDVKM. CDR3 sequence: CASPILWGGDGYTF. In nucleotides, the CDR3 is TGTGCCAGCCCCATACTCTGGGGGGGGGATGGCTACACCTTC.

This clonotype was picked up a small number of times. The genes are TRBV20-1 and TRBJ2-5; TRBD1 is a possible D gene (6 bases). Per the germline V gene, CDR1 is DFQATT and CDR2 is SNEGSKA (reference sequence). The CDR3 covers 15 residues. The V and J ends lost 2 bases and 4 bases respectively, with 17 bases between them. CDR3 DNA sequence: TGCAGTGCTAGACAGGACAGCTCCAAGGGAGAGACCCAGTACTTC. Its translation is CSARQDSSKGETQYF.

This clonotype was seen repeatedly, ten times or more. The V call is TRBV29-1, the J call TRBJ1-1; the D gene is possibly TRBD1 (5 bases). Trimming stripped 7 bases from V and 1 base from J, with 10 bases between. The CDR3 extends over 12 amino acids. Germline V lookup: CDR1 SQVTM, CDR2 ANQGSEA. The CDR3 is CSAGHTNTEAFF. The DNA for the CDR3 is TGCAGCGCAGGACACACGAACACTGAAGCTTTCTTT.

CDR3 sequence reads: CASSSPGQGSQETQYF. The CDR3 DNA sequence: TGTGCCAGCAGCTCCCCCGGACAGGGGTCTCAAGAGACCCAGTACTTC. This rearrangement joins TRBV7-2 to TRBJ2-5, with 9 bases fitting TRBD1. The V gene end was trimmed by 4 bases and the J gene end by 2 bases; junction bases not matched to a gene: 8. The CDR3 spans 16 residues. The germline V gene encodes CDR1 SGHTA and CDR2 FQGNSA. Supplemented by reference TRBV7-2 and TRBJ2-5, the full variable domain reads GAGVSQSPSNKVTEKGKDVELRCDPISGHTALYWYRQSLGQGLEFLIYFQGNSAPDKSGLPSDRFSAERTGGSVSTLTIQRTQQEDSAVYLCASSSPGQGSQETQYFGPGTRLLVL.

This clonotype was observed a handful of times. The chain combines TRBV10-1 with TRBJ2-3; possibly TRBD1 for D (6 bases). V gave up 0 bases and J gave up 4 bases, with 17 bases separating them. Germline V gene sequence: CDR1 WNHNN, CDR2 SYGVQD (reference sequence). The CDR3 is 17 residues long. The chain's CDR3 is CASSESPTGLLPDTQYF. Here the CDR3 DNA reads TGCGCCAGCAGTGAGTCTCCGACAGGCCTACTGCCAGATACGCAGTATTTT.

The chain links TRBV27 to TRBJ2-7, with 10 bases that match TRBD2. With 4 bases clipped from V and 2 bases from J, the junction kept 14 bases outside the gene matches. This CDR3 region has 18 residues. Looked up from germline, CDR1 is MNHEY and CDR2 is SMNVEV (reference sequence). CDR3 nucleotide sequence: TGTGCCAGCAGTTCCCTAAGATTCGGACTAGCGGATCCCTACGAGCAGTACTTC. Amino acids: CASSSLRFGLADPYEQYF.

This chain connects TRBV5-6 to TRBJ2-1; perhaps TRBD2 as D (6 bases). Germline CDR1 reads SGHDT; CDR2 reads YYEEEE. The CDR3 runs 14 residues. V was pared by 0 bases and J by 9 bases, with 13 bases between. DNA of the CDR3: TGTGCCAGCAGCTTGGCTGGGGGGATGGCTGAGCAGTTCTTC. Residues: CASSLAGGMAEQFF.

The V and J genes are TRBV6-1 and TRBJ1-5; unclear D gene. V lost 1 base to trimming and J lost 3 bases, with 10 bases between them. The germline CDR1 and CDR2 sequences are MNHNS and SASEGT. CDR3 length: 15 amino acids. The CDR3 sequence is CASSEGQLPNQPQHF. CDR3 sequence (DNA): TGTGCCAGCAGTGAAGGCCAGCTACCCAATCAGCCCCAGCATTTT.

The sample holds a few counts of this clonotype. The chain recombines TRBV4-2 with TRBJ2-3; 12 bases line up with TRBD2. V trimming: 0 bases; J trimming: 3 bases; junction bases outside the gene matches: 10. The germline CDR1 and CDR2 sequences are LGHNA and YNFKEQ. The CDR3 spans 19 residues. The CDR3 loop reads CASSQDPILAGGRTDTQYF. The CDR3 DNA is TGTGCCAGCAGCCAAGACCCTATTCTAGCGGGGGGGCGAACAGATACGCAGTATTTT.

This clonotype showed up just a few times. This chain joins TRBV4-3 and TRBJ2-3; a possible D gene is TRBD2 (5 bases). The CDR3 sequence is 13 residues long. V lost 3 bases to trimming and J lost 7 bases, with 11 bases between them. Germline V gene sequence: CDR1 LGHNA, CDR2 YSLEER. The CDR3 loop reads CASSQKDGNTQYF. CDR3 in DNA: TGCGCCAGCAGCCAGAAGGACGGGAATACGCAGTATTTT.

This clonotype was found a few times. The chain carries TRBV20-1 and TRBJ2-7; TRBD2 might be the D (5 bases). The V gene lost 6 bases and the J gene lost 4 bases, with 16 bases spanning the gap. This CDR3 is built from 13 residues. Germline V lookup: CDR1 DFQATT, CDR2 SNEGSKA (reference sequence). Here the CDR3 reads CSATSSPGYEQYF. CDR3 nucleotides: TGCAGTGCCACTTCTTCCCCGGGGTACGAGCAGTACTTC.

V usage is TRBV7-2 and J usage is TRBJ2-3; possibly TRBD2 for D (6 bases). Trimming took 1 base from V and 0 from J, leaving 17 bases between them. Germline V gives CDR1 SGHTA, CDR2 FQGNSA. There are 18 residues in the CDR3. In DNA, the CDR3 is TGTGCCAGCAGCTTAGGCTTTTCCGGCGGGAAAAGCACAGATACGCAGTATTTT. Its protein product is CASSLGFSGGKSTDTQYF.

This clonotype has just a few counts. The CDR3 nucleotides read TGTGCCAGCAGTTCCCGGGTTGGGAAAGAGACCCAGTACTTC. Its translation: CASSSRVGKETQYF. J is TRBJ2-5 and V is TRBV28; D not certain. CDR3 length equals 14 residues. Germline lookup yields CDR1 MDHEN and CDR2 SYDVKM. Trimming pared 4 bases from V and 3 bases from J, leaving 12 bases between.

This clonotype was counted a few times. The V and J genes are TRBV4-2 and TRBJ2-5; maybe TRBD2 (5 bases). This CDR3 contains 14 residues. CDR1 is LGHNA and CDR2 is YNFKEQ in the germline V gene. With 1 base removed from V and 5 bases from J, the gap between germline ends came to 11 bases. Written as DNA, the CDR3 is TGTGCCAGCAGCCAAGCCGACGAGCGGGAGACCCAGTACTTC. Translating it yields CASSQADERETQYF.

The V gene is TRBV3-1, the J gene TRBJ2-7; no clear D gene. Looked up from germline, CDR1 is LGHDT and CDR2 is YNNKEL (reference sequence). The ends were cut back, 4 bases at V and 7 bases at J, with 8 bases in the middle. The CDR3 is 11 residues long. The CDR3 region has the DNA TGTGCCAGCAGCCGCGTGGGGGAGCAGTACTTC. Translated, it gives CASSRVGEQYF.

This clonotype was seen many times. J is TRBJ2-1 and V is TRBV7-2, with D tentatively TRBD1 or TRBD2 (5 bases each). The CDR3 is 14 amino acids. Germline V gene data show CDR1 as SGHTA and CDR2 as FQGNSA. The V end lost 7 bases, the J end lost 7 bases, and 17 bases lay between the germline ends. The CDR3 is CASTLEGMGNEQFF. The CDR3 DNA reads TGTGCCAGCACCCTAGAGGGGATGGGGAATGAGCAGTTCTTC.

This clonotype was picked up a small number of times. The rearrangement links TRBV12-3 or TRBV12-4 to TRBJ1-6; tentatively, D is TRBD1 (6 bases). The CDR3 consists of 14 residues. V was cut by 2 bases and J by 7 bases, with 9 bases left in between. CDR3: CASSLRGGNSPLHF. In DNA form, the CDR3 reads TGTGCCAGCAGTTTAAGGGGGGGCAATTCACCCCTCCACTTT.

This clonotype has more than one count but fewer than ten. This chain uses TRBV7-2 with TRBJ2-1; D is unclear. This CDR3 region has 14 residues. CDR1 is SGHTA, CDR2 FQGNSA, per germline. Trimming removed 0 bases from V and 5 bases from J, with 8 bases in between. CDR3 region: CASSLAKINNEQFF. CDR3 coding DNA: TGTGCCAGCAGCTTAGCGAAAATCAACAATGAGCAGTTCTTC.